The TCR beta chain under discussion was sequenced for a study of read filtering for tumor transcriptome and immune sequencing. Study as a whole: Whole-transcriptome libraries were prepared after DNase treatment.

This clonotype was recorded at least ten times. This library used approximately 390 ng RNA and molecular barcoded adaptors spanning alpha/delta and beta/gamma chains. In TCRdb, the reads were re-called with MiXCR into one record per CDR3 protein. The sample lists some 120,000 distinct CDR3 sequences, 10% to 15% occurring once. V shed 5 bases, J shed 7 bases, and the junction held 11 bases outside the gene matches. Germline V lookup: CDR1 SGHAT, CDR2 FQNNGV. The CDR3 is made up of 16 amino acids. The clonotype originates from a donor at least 40 years old with multiple myeloma. The chain employs TRBV11-2 and TRBJ1-1; 12 bases match TRBD1. The sequencing sample was made of a population of CD138-negative cells sorted from bone marrow. The CDR3 nucleotides read TGTGCCAGCAGCCCTGCCGGGACAGGGGGCTGGGGTGAAGCTTTCTTT. Translating gives CASSPAGTGGWGEAFF. Together with reference TRBV11-2 and TRBJ1-1, the CDR3 gives the full variable domain: EAGVAQSPRYKIIEKRQSVAFWCNPISGHATLYWYQQILGQGPKLLIQFQNNGVVDDSQLPKDRFSAERLKGVDSTLKIQPAKLEDSAVYLCASSPAGTGGWGEAFFGQGTRLTVV.